A selection of T cell receptor beta chains follows, all from one sample in a study of blood T cells in healthy people across ages. In TCRdb, the 5' RACE reads were re-called with MiXCR into one record per CDR3 protein. This sample has more than 650,000 distinct CDR3 sequences, with 53% found just once. Specimen: blood. These receptor sequences come from an elderly man in good health. The CDR3 runs from the conserved cysteine through the conserved F or W. The order of the fields is V gene, clone size, J gene, D gene, CDR3 protein, CDR3 DNA. D genes are given only for firm matches. Clone size is given for some rows only: seen once, a few or many times, or a class if the clone is expanded.

v_gene: TRBV11-2; abundance: -; j_gene: TRBJ2-2; d_gene: -; CDR3aa: CASSLTGVGELFF; CDR3nt: TGTGCCAGCAGCTTGACGGGAGTTGGGGAGCTGTTTTTT
v_gene: TRBV27; abundance: once; j_gene: TRBJ1-5; d_gene: -; CDR3aa: CASSGLSTFNNQPQHF; CDR3nt: TGTGCCAGCAGTGGGCTATCGACATTCAACAATCAGCCCCAGCATTTT
v_gene: TRBV11-2; abundance: -; j_gene: TRBJ1-6; d_gene: -; CDR3aa: CASAWGGNSPLHF; CDR3nt: TGTGCCAGCGCCTGGGGAGGGAATTCACCCCTCCACTTT
v_gene: TRBV20-1; abundance: few; j_gene: TRBJ2-4; d_gene: -; CDR3aa: CSAPPGTAVGKQYF; CDR3nt: TGCAGTGCGCCTCCCGGGACTGCGGTTGGGAAGCAGTACTTC
v_gene: TRBV28; abundance: -; j_gene: TRBJ2-5; d_gene: -; CDR3aa: CASTSLGSPLPDKETQYF; CDR3nt: TGTGCCAGCACCTCTTTGGGGAGCCCCTTACCGGACAAAGAGACCCAGTACTTC
v_gene: TRBV9; abundance: -; j_gene: TRBJ2-1; d_gene: TRBD2; CDR3aa: CASSVDQAGGTQFF; CDR3nt: TGTGCCAGCAGCGTAGATCAGGCGGGAGGGACTCAGTTCTTC
v_gene: TRBV15; abundance: few; j_gene: TRBJ2-7; d_gene: TRBD1; CDR3aa: CATSRDWGQGYEQYF; CDR3nt: TGTGCCACCAGCAGAGATTGGGGACAGGGCTACGAGCAGTACTTC
v_gene: TRBV20-1; abundance: -; j_gene: TRBJ2-5; d_gene: TRBD2; CDR3aa: CSARGTSGIEETQYF; CDR3nt: TGCAGTGCTAGGGGGACTAGCGGGATTGAAGAGACCCAGTACTTC
v_gene: TRBV20-1; abundance: few; j_gene: TRBJ2-4; d_gene: TRBD2; CDR3aa: CSAVLAGATKNIQYF; CDR3nt: TGCAGTGCTGTACTAGCGGGGGCAACCAAAAACATTCAGTACTTC
v_gene: TRBV28; abundance: -; j_gene: TRBJ2-7; d_gene: -; CDR3aa: CASSLNPSLEQYF; CDR3nt: TGTGCCAGCAGTTTAAACCCGAGTCTGGAGCAGTACTTC
v_gene: TRBV4-1; abundance: -; j_gene: TRBJ1-1; d_gene: -; CDR3aa: CASSQDVGFEAFF; CDR3nt: TGCGCCAGCAGCCAAGATGTCGGCTTTGAAGCTTTCTTT
v_gene: TRBV7-2; abundance: -; j_gene: TRBJ2-4; d_gene: TRBD2; CDR3aa: CASSSRASGPNVIQYF; CDR3nt: TGTGCCAGCAGCAGCCGCGCTAGCGGGCCCAACGTCATTCAGTACTTC
v_gene: TRBV20-1; abundance: few; j_gene: TRBJ2-5; d_gene: TRBD1; CDR3aa: CSARDWTGGQGTQETQYF; CDR3nt: TGCAGTGCTAGAGATTGGACGGGGGGACAGGGGACCCAAGAGACCCAGTACTTC
v_gene: TRBV20-1; abundance: -; j_gene: TRBJ2-7; d_gene: TRBD2; CDR3aa: CSASGGAFYEQYF; CDR3nt: TGCAGTGCTAGCGGGGGGGCATTCTACGAGCAGTACTTC
v_gene: TRBV28; abundance: -; j_gene: TRBJ1-1; d_gene: -; CDR3aa: CASSPVPGVGTEAFF; CDR3nt: TGTGCCAGCAGTCCTGTCCCCGGGGTTGGCACTGAAGCTTTCTTT
v_gene: TRBV3-1; abundance: -; j_gene: TRBJ2-4; d_gene: TRBD1; CDR3aa: CASSQGQGGANIQYF; CDR3nt: TGTGCCAGCAGCCAAGGACAGGGTGGGGCAAACATTCAGTACTTC